The 16 T cell receptor beta chains presented below share a single source sample, sequenced in a study of cytomegalovirus exposure and HLA in healthy donors. Vbeta (60) and Jbeta (13) primers were used in the PCR. Libraries were prepared by immunoSEQ multiplex PCR; TCRdb keeps only in-frame clonotypes and omits some of them. This sample yields 200,000 to 250,000 clones, of which about 81% are seen a single time; less than 3% belongs to the top ten. The sequencing input was PBMCs. These receptors all stem from a woman between 35 and 50 years old in good health and CMV-seronegative.

This chain connects TRBV6-1 to TRBJ2-7; D unresolved. Trimming removed 3 bases at V and 3 bases at J, with 3 bases between. From germline, CDR1 is MNHNS and CDR2 SASEGT. The CDR3 runs to 11 residues. CDR3 DNA sequence: TGTGCCAGCAGTGACTTCTACGAGCAGTACTTC. Its translation is CASSDFYEQYF.

This clone turned up a few times. The rearrangement links TRBV10-3 to TRBJ1-1; a weak D match, TRBD1 (6 bases). CDR3 size: 15 residues. Germline assignment: CDR1 ENHRY and CDR2 SYGVKD. The V end lost 5 bases, the J end lost 1 base, and 14 bases lay between the germline ends. Written as DNA, the CDR3 is TGTGCCATCAGTCGCCTTGAGGGACAGAACACTGAAGCTTTCTTT. Translated: CAISRLEGQNTEAFF.

The J gene is TRBJ1-1, the V gene TRBV9; D perhaps matches TRBD1 (5 bases). CDR3 length equals 13 residues. Trimming stripped 3 bases from V and 1 base from J, with 7 bases between. Germline values: CDR1 SGDLS, CDR2 YYNGEE. The CDR3 DNA sequence: TGTGCCAGCAGCGGGACAAGGAACACTGAAGCTTTCTTT. It codes for CASSGTRNTEAFF.

Written as DNA, the CDR3 is TGTGCCAGCAGCTCCGGACTCAGGGGACAGAACACTGAAGCTTTCTTT. Its translation: CASSSGLRGQNTEAFF. The chain carries TRBV11-2 and TRBJ1-1; tentatively, D is TRBD1 (6 bases). CDR3 size: 16 residues. V was trimmed by 4 bases and J by 1 base, leaving 16 bases between them. Germline V gives CDR1 SGHAT, CDR2 FQNNGV.

The chain is built from TRBV27 and TRBJ2-1, with TRBD2 matching 7 bases. CDR1 MNHEY and CDR2 SMNVEV come from the germline V gene (reference sequence). The CDR3 sequence is 13 residues long. V lost 3 bases to trimming and J lost 9 bases; unmatched junction nucleotides: 5. The DNA of the CDR3 is TGTGCCAGCAGTTTTGGCGTAGCGGGTGAGCAGTTCTTC. This codes for CASSFGVAGEQFF.

The chain carries TRBV2 and TRBJ1-5; D might be TRBD1 (5 bases). The CDR3 sequence is 13 residues long. In germline, CDR1 is SNHLY, CDR2 FYNNEI. Trimming removed 9 bases from V and 0 bases from J, with 9 bases in between. CDR3 protein: CASDSYSNQPQHF. CDR3 bases: TGTGCCAGTGACAGTTATAGCAATCAGCCCCAGCATTTT.

The chain carries TRBV7-7 and TRBJ1-1; D is undetermined. The germline V and J ends were trimmed by 7 bases and 2 bases, with 8 bases remaining between them. The CDR3 spans 12 residues. Germline lookup yields CDR1 SSHAT and CDR2 FNYEAQ (reference sequence). This chain's CDR3 is CASTPPNTEAFF. The DNA for the CDR3 is TGTGCCAGCACTCCCCCCAACACTGAAGCTTTCTTT.

This clone was counted between two and nine times. The CDR3 nucleotides are TGTGCCATCAGCTCCGGGACTAGCGGAAAAGAGACCCAGTACTTC. This codes for CAISSGTSGKETQYF. The rearrangement links TRBV10-3 to TRBJ2-5; 11 nucleotides agree with TRBD2. Germline V gene sequence: CDR1 ENHRY, CDR2 SYGVKD. CDR3 size: 15 residues. The J segment lost 3 bases and the V segment lost 6 bases, leaving 6 bases of the junction unmatched.

The rearrangement joins TRBV19 to TRBJ2-5; the match to TRBD2 covers 10 bases. Germline assignment: CDR1 LNHDA and CDR2 SQIVND (reference sequence). V lost 4 bases to trimming and J lost 5 bases; unmatched junction nucleotides: 4. The CDR3 is 14 amino acids. The CDR3 region has the DNA TGTGCCAGTAGTACCCTTAGCGGGAGGGAGACCCAGTACTTC. As protein: CASSTLSGRETQYF. The full variable domain, in which reference TRBV19 and TRBJ2-5 provide the parts outside the CDR3, is DGGITQSPKYLFRKEGQNVTLSCEQNLNHDAMYWYRQDPGQGLRLIYYSQIVNDFQKGDIAEGYSVSREKKESFPLTVTSAQKNPTAFYLCASSTLSGRETQYFGPGTRLLVL.

The V gene is TRBV7-9, the J gene TRBJ2-5, with D possibly TRBD1 on 6 matching bases. This CDR3 region has 16 residues. The germline V and J ends were trimmed by 5 bases and 7 bases, with 23 bases remaining between them. Germline loops: CDR1 SEHNR, CDR2 FQNEAQ (reference sequence). The CDR3 spells CASSQRGNRGFMTQYF. The CDR3 DNA reads as TGTGCCAGCAGCCAGAGGGGGAACCGGGGCTTTATGACCCAGTACTTC.

This chain joins TRBV30 and TRBJ2-4; TRBD1 agrees at 10 bases. This CDR3 comprises 19 residues. Germline V gives CDR1 GTSNPN, CDR2 SVGIG (reference sequence). The junction had 13 bases not matched to a gene; V was cut back by 2 bases and J by 0 bases. DNA of the CDR3: TGTGCCTGGAGTAACCGGGACAGGGGTCCCGAGCTAGCCAAAAACATTCAGTACTTC. It translates to CAWSNRDRGPELAKNIQYF.

The chain has TRBV9 and TRBJ1-3; 7 bases are shared with TRBD1. This CDR3 spans 16 amino acids. In germline, CDR1 is SGDLS, CDR2 YYNGEE. V shed 1 base, J shed 2 bases, and the junction held 6 bases outside the gene matches. The CDR3 DNA reads as TGTGCCAGCAGCGTACAGGAGGGGGCGACTGGAAACACCATATATTTT. Protein sequence: CASSVQEGATGNTIYF.

CDR3 loop: CASSLEAGGEAFF. The CDR3 DNA follows: TGTGCCAGCAGCTTAGAGGCAGGGGGTGAAGCTTTCTTT. The chain couples TRBV7-2 to TRBJ1-1, with TRBD1 matching over 7 bases. The CDR3 has 13 amino acids. The V gene's germline CDR1 is SGHTA and CDR2 FQGNSA. Losses at the gene ends were 1 base for V and 7 bases for J; bases not matched to a gene: 3. Using reference TRBV7-2 and TRBJ1-1 for the parts outside the CDR3, the full variable domain is GAGVSQSPSNKVTEKGKDVELRCDPISGHTALYWYRQSLGQGLEFLIYFQGNSAPDKSGLPSDRFSAERTGGSVSTLTIQRTQQEDSAVYLCASSLEAGGEAFFGQGTRLTVV.

This chain joins TRBV4-1 and TRBJ1-1; 10 nucleotides match TRBD1. V shed 1 base, J shed 2 bases, and the junction held 1 base outside the gene matches. The germline V gene encodes CDR1 MGHRA and CDR2 YSYEKL. This CDR3 is 15 amino acids long. The CDR3 reads CASSQGDRGNTEAFF. The CDR3 DNA reads as TGCGCCAGCAGCCAAGGGGACAGGGGTAACACTGAAGCTTTCTTT.

The V and J genes are TRBV27 and TRBJ2-1, with 12 bases matching TRBD2. The CDR3 covers 16 residues. The V gene end was trimmed by 3 bases and the J gene end by 15 bases; junction bases not matched to a gene: 15. Germline V gene lookup returns CDR1 MNHEY and CDR2 SMNVEV (reference sequence). The CDR3 region is CASSFALAGGLGRVFF. CDR3 nucleotide sequence: TGTGCCAGCAGTTTCGCACTAGCGGGAGGTTTGGGGAGGGTGTTCTTC.

This clone has a handful of counts. In DNA form, the CDR3 reads TGTGCCCGGACAGGGGGCCAGGCGAACACCGGGGAGCTGTTTTTT. Protein: CARTGGQANTGELFF. The genes are TRBV30 and TRBJ2-2, with 11 positions matching TRBD1. The V segment lost 8 bases and the J segment 0 bases; nucleotides outside the gene matches: 5. The CDR3 has 15 residues. Germline CDR1 and CDR2: GTSNPN and SVGIG (reference sequence).